This is a list of T cell receptor beta chains from one sample in a study of shared clonotypes between healthy human individuals. Sequenced by immunoSEQ multiplex PCR; TCRdb stores in-frame clones only, minus some. The sample consists of nearly 1,000,000 clones, less than 85% of them appearing once. The sample taken for sequencing was memory CD4+ T cells sorted from blood. The source is a man younger than 30 in good health. The CDR3 runs from the conserved cysteine through the conserved F or W. Each record gives: D gene, J gene, CDR3 length, clone size, V gene, CDR3 protein, CDR3 DNA. A D gene is named only where the DNA matches it firmly. Not all rows give a size; the values are once, few, many and, for expanded clones, a class.

TRBD2 | TRBJ2-7 | 15 | few | TRBV2 | CASSRRLAEAYEQYF | TGTGCCAGCAGCCGCCGGCTAGCGGAGGCCTACGAGCAGTACTTC
TRBD2 | TRBJ2-1 | 14 | . | TRBV19 | CASKAPGTSGTQFF | TGTGCCAGTAAAGCCCCGGGGACTAGCGGGACGCAGTTCTTC
TRBD2 | TRBJ2-5 | 14 | few | TRBV9 | CASSVRSGRETQYF | TGTGCCAGCAGCGTAAGGAGCGGGAGAGAGACCCAGTACTTC
. | TRBJ2-7 | 16 | once | TRBV15 | CATSRDSTGSSHGQYF | TGTGCCACCAGCAGAGATAGCACTGGGAGTTCCCACGGGCAGTACTTC
. | TRBJ2-5 | 13 | . | TRBV19 | CASSGVIQETQYF | TGTGCCAGTAGTGGGGTTATCCAAGAGACCCAGTACTTC
. | TRBJ1-3 | 14 | . | TRBV7-3 | CASSLPASGNTIYF | TGTGCCAGCAGCTTACCGGCCTCTGGAAACACCATATATTTT
TRBD2 | TRBJ2-3 | 15 | . | TRBV6-5 | CASSVGAGVTDTQYF | TGTGCCAGCAGTGTGGGCGCGGGAGTCACAGATACGCAGTATTTT
. | TRBJ1-1 | 14 | many | TRBV5-4 | CASSLDQGLPEAFF | TGTGCCAGCAGCTTGGACCAGGGACTGCCTGAAGCTTTCTTT
TRBD1 | TRBJ2-7 | 14 | . | TRBV5-1 | CASSRGQDTYEQYF | TGCGCCAGCAGCAGAGGACAGGACACCTACGAGCAGTACTTC
. | TRBJ2-2 | 17 | . | TRBV9 | CASSGGRDFSYTGELFF | TGTGCCAGCAGCGGAGGCCGGGACTTCTCCTACACCGGGGAGCTGTTTTTT
. | TRBJ2-6 | 14 | . | TRBV2 | CASSLATGANVLTF | TGTGCCAGCAGTCTCGCTACTGGGGCCAACGTCCTGACTTTC
. | TRBJ2-7 | 12 | . | TRBV9 | CASEILSYEQYF | TGTGCCAGCGAGATACTCTCCTACGAGCAGTACTTC
TRBD1 | TRBJ2-3 | 14 | . | TRBV28 | CASSLDRGGDTQYF | TGTGCCAGCAGTCTGGACAGGGGGGGTGATACGCAGTATTTT
. | TRBJ1-5 | 13 | . | TRBV7-6 | CASSSSSDQPQHF | TGTGCCAGCAGCTCCTCCTCCGACCAGCCCCAGCATTTT
TRBD1 | TRBJ1-2 | 13 | once | TRBV5-1 | CASSQGQGRGYTF | TGCGCCAGCAGCCAGGGACAGGGACGAGGCTACACCTTC
TRBD1 | TRBJ1-6 | 14 | . | TRBV28 | CATLRDSYNSPLHF | TGTGCCACACTGAGGGACAGCTATAATTCACCCCTCCACTTT
. | TRBJ1-1 | 14 | . | TRBV5-1 | CASSLAPPNTEAFF | TGCGCCAGCAGCTTGGCCCCCCCTAACACTGAAGCTTTCTTT
TRBD1 | TRBJ1-4 | 13 | . | TRBV7-2 | CASSLGTGLEAVF | TGTGCCAGCAGCTTAGGGACAGGGTTAGAGGCGGTTTTT
. | TRBJ2-2 | 14 | . | TRBV2 | CASSDGPNTGELFF | TGTGCCAGCAGCGACGGGCCAAACACCGGGGAGCTGTTTTTT
. | TRBJ1-2 | 15 | few | TRBV27 | CASSPVFGAINGYTF | TGTGCCAGCAGTCCCGTATTCGGGGCCATCAATGGCTACACCTTC
TRBD1 | TRBJ2-5 | 15 | . | TRBV13 | CASSRPRGLQETQYF | TGTGCCAGCAGCCGACCCAGGGGGCTCCAAGAGACCCAGTACTTC
. | TRBJ2-1 | 16 | . | TRBV7-8 | CASSLVVLAGMNEQFF | TGTGCCAGCAGCTTAGTGGTACTAGCTGGCATGAATGAGCAGTTCTTC
TRBD1 | TRBJ2-7 | 13 | . | TRBV18 | CASSPTGGYEQYF | TGTGCCAGCTCACCCACAGGGGGCTACGAGCAGTACTTC
. | TRBJ2-5 | 11 | . | TRBV2 | CASSGVETQYF | TGTGCCAGCAGTGGGGTTGAGACCCAGTACTTC
. | TRBJ2-2 | 16 | . | TRBV18 | CASSPSPQGNTGELFF | TGTGCCAGCTCACCGTCGCCGCAGGGGAACACCGGGGAGCTGTTTTTT